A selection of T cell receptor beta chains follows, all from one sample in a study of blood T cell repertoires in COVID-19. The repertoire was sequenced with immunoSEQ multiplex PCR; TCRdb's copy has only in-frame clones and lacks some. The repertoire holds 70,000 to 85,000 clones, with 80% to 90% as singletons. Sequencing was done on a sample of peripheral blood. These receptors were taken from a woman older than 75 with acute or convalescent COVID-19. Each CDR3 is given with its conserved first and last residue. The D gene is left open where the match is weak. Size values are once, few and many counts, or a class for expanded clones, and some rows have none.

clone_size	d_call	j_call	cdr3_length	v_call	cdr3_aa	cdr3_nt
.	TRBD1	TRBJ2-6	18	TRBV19	CASSRDRGLRTGANVLTF	TGTGCCAGTAGTCGGGACAGGGGGCTGAGGACTGGGGCCAACGTCCTGACTTTC
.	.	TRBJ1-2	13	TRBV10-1	CASSESLNYGYTF	TGCGCCAGCAGTGAGTCTTTAAACTATGGCTACACCTTC
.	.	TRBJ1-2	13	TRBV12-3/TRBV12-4	CASSLDRSYGYTF	TGTGCCAGCAGTCTAGACAGGTCCTATGGCTACACCTTC
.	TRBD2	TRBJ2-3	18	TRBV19	CASSIQKRAGGNTDTQYF	TGTGCCAGTAGTATCCAGAAACGGGCGGGGGGGAACACAGATACGCAGTATTTT
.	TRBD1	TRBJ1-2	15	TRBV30	CAWRPGVTGTYGYTF	TGTGCCTGGAGGCCCGGGGTGACAGGGACCTATGGCTACACCTTC
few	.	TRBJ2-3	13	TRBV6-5	CATNSVGTDTQYF	TGTGCCACAAATTCGGTGGGCACAGATACGCAGTATTTT
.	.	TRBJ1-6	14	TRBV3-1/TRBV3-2	CASSQQGGPSPLHF	TGTGCCAGCAGCCAACAGGGAGGGCCTTCACCCCTCCACTTT
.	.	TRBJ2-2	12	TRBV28	CASTMVRGRLFF	TGTGCCAGCACCATGGTTCGGGGTAGGCTGTTTTTT
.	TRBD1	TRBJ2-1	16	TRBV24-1	CATSDSGTGYNNEQFF	TGTGCCACCAGTGATTCCGGGACAGGGTACAACAATGAGCAGTTCTTC
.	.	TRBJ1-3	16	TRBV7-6	CASSLRSREAGNTIYF	TGTGCCAGCAGCTTACGATCCAGGGAGGCTGGAAACACCATATATTTT
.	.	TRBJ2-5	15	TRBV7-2	CASSLGVGGGQTQYF	TGTGCCAGCAGCTTAGGGGTCGGCGGGGGCCAGACCCAGTACTTC
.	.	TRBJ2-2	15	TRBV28	CASSLGGGDTGELFF	TGTGCCAGCAGTTTGGGCGGGGGCGACACCGGGGAGCTGTTTTTT
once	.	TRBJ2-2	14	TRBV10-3	CAISTGSNTGELFF	TGTGCCATCAGTACAGGGTCGAACACCGGGGAGCTGTTTTTT
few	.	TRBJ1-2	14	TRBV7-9	CASSLGPGLGGYTF	TGTGCCAGCAGCTTGGGCCCTGGATTGGGTGGCTACACCTTC
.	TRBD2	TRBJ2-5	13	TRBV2	CASIGTSWGTQYF	TGTGCCAGCATCGGGACTAGCTGGGGGACCCAGTACTTC
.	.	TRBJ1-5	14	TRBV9	CASSVAGENQPQHF	TGTGCCAGCAGCGTAGCTGGAGAGAATCAGCCCCAGCATTTT
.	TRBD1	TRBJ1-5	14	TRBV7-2	CASSRDRFNQPQHF	TGTGCCAGCAGCCGGGACAGGTTCAATCAGCCCCAGCATTTT
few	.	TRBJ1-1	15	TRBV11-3	CASSIDRPSLTEAFF	TGTGCCAGCAGCATCGATCGACCTAGCCTCACTGAAGCTTTCTTT
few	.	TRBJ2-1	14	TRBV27	CASSGARNANEQFF	TGTGCCAGCAGTGGGGCTAGAAATGCAAATGAGCAGTTCTTC
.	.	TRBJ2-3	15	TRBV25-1	CASAVGGRDTDTQYF	TGTGCCAGCGCCGTTGGCGGCAGGGATACAGATACGCAGTATTTT
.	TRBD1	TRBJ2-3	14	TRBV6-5	CASSREGAGDTQYF	TGTGCCAGCAGCCGTGAGGGGGCTGGAGATACGCAGTATTTT
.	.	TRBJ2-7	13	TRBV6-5	CASTGTLSYEQYF	TGTGCCAGCACAGGGACACTCTCCTACGAGCAGTACTTC
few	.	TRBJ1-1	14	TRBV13	CASSSPVTSREAFF	TGTGCCAGCAGCTCCCCAGTAACATCCCGTGAAGCTTTCTTT
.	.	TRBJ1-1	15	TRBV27	CASSSSFGGDTEAFF	TGTGCCAGCAGTTCCAGTTTCGGGGGGGACACTGAAGCTTTCTTT
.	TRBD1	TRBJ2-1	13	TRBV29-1	CSVGTGDVSEQFF	TGCAGCGTTGGGACAGGGGACGTTAGTGAGCAGTTCTTC
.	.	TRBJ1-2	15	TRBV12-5	CASGLGEVSNYGYTF	TGTGCTAGTGGTTTGGGGGAGGTATCTAACTATGGCTACACCTTC
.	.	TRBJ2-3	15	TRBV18	CASSPPGGSTDTQYF	TGTGCCAGCTCACCACCGGGAGGCAGCACAGATACGCAGTATTTT
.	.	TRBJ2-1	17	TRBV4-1	CASSQEGRGASYNEQFF	TGCGCCAGCAGCCAAGAAGGTCGGGGGGCCAGCTACAATGAGCAGTTCTTC
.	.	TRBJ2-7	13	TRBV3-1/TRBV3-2	CASSLRQSYEQYF	TGTGCCAGCAGCCTTCGACAGTCCTACGAGCAGTACTTC
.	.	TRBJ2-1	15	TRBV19	CASSIQGDSYNEQFF	TGTGCCAGTAGTATACAAGGGGATTCCTACAATGAGCAGTTCTTC
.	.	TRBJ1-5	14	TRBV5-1	CASSPRGGGQPQHF	TGCGCCAGCAGCCCCAGGGGCGGGGGTCAGCCCCAGCATTTT
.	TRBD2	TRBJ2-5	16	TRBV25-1	CASSEGQRGFQETQYF	TGTGCCAGCAGTGAAGGCCAGCGGGGATTCCAAGAGACCCAGTACTTC
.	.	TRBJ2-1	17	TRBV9	CASSFVVGGRNHNEQFF	TGTGCCAGCAGCTTCGTGGTCGGGGGTAGGAACCACAATGAGCAGTTCTTC
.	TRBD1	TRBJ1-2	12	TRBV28	CASTDRGHGYTF	TGTGCCAGCACCGACAGGGGGCACGGCTACACCTTC
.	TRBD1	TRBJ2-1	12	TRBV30	CACETGGVWQFF	TGTGCCTGCGAGACAGGGGGGGTTTGGCAGTTCTTC
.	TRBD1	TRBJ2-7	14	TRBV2	CASSGDGRGNEQYF	TGTGCCAGCAGTGGCGACGGCAGGGGGAACGAGCAGTACTTC
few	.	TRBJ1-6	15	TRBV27	CASSLGTLENSPLHF	TGTGCCAGCAGTTTAGGGACTCTAGAAAATTCACCCCTCCACTTT
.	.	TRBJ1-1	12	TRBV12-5	CASGTGVAEAFF	TGTGCTAGTGGCACGGGAGTGGCTGAAGCTTTCTTT
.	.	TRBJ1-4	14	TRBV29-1	CSAIHPTTNEKLFF	TGCAGCGCAATACATCCCACAACTAATGAAAAACTGTTTTTT
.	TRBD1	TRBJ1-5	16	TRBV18	CASSPQGAYSNQPQHF	TGTGCCAGCTCACCACAGGGGGCCTACAGCAATCAGCCCCAGCATTTT
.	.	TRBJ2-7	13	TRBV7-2	CASSLDRNYEQYF	TGTGCCAGCAGCTTAGACAGAAACTACGAGCAGTACTTC
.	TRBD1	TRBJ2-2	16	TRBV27	CASKDIDRGSNGELFF	TGTGCCAGCAAGGATATCGACAGGGGTTCGAACGGGGAGCTGTTTTTT
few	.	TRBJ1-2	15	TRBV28	CASILREGYHYGYTF	TGTGCCAGCATCCTTAGGGAGGGATACCACTATGGCTACACCTTC
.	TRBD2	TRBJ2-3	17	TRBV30	CAWSMGGGFPSTDTQYF	TGTGCCTGGAGTATGGGCGGGGGGTTTCCTAGCACAGATACGCAGTATTTT
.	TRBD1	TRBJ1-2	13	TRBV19	CASRVQGANGYTF	TGTGCCAGTAGGGTCCAGGGGGCGAATGGCTACACCTTC